Listed below are T cell receptor beta chains from one sample, sequenced in a study of T cell repertoires in cytomegalovirus infection. TCRdb independently ran MiXCR on the reads; one entry per CDR3 protein. The sample holds nearly 650,000 distinct CDR3 sequences, roughly 24% seen once. The sample was CD8+ T cells from PBMCs. All receptors derive from a human donor in good health (CMV status not recorded). Some clones in this sample may be carry-over from other donors' samples. Each CDR3 is given with its conserved first and last residue. The D gene is left open where the match is weak. Not all rows give a size; the values are once, few, many and, for expanded clones, a class.

J: TRBJ2-3
size: many
D: -
V: TRBV7-2
CDR3: CASSSLGGSTDTQYF
DNA: TGTGCCAGCAGCTCTCTAGGGGGTAGCACAGATACGCAGTATTTT

J: TRBJ2-1
size: few
D: -
V: TRBV6-2/TRBV6-3
CDR3: CASSPFSSYNEQFF
DNA: TGTGCCAGCAGCCCTTTTAGCTCCTACAATGAGCAGTTCTTC

J: TRBJ1-5
size: many
D: -
V: TRBV7-8
CDR3: CASSLGGVEGTYSNQPQHF
DNA: TGTGCCAGCAGCTTAGGGGGTGTTGAGGGGACCTATAGCAATCAGCCCCAGCATTTT

J: TRBJ2-2
size: many
D: -
V: TRBV7-2
CDR3: CASSSTTGYNPGELFF
DNA: TGTGCCAGCAGCTCTACCACAGGGTACAATCCCGGGGAGCTGTTTTTT

J: TRBJ1-1
size: -
D: -
V: TRBV28
CDR3: CASSSLVPITNTEAFF
DNA: TGTGCCAGCAGTTCCTTAGTCCCCATCACGAACACTGAAGCTTTCTTT

J: TRBJ1-2
size: many
D: -
V: TRBV7-8
CDR3: CASSTGAFGAGYTF
DNA: TGTGCCAGTTCCACGGGGGCCTTTGGGGCTGGCTACACCTTC

J: TRBJ1-3
size: -
D: TRBD1
V: TRBV28
CDR3: CASSPGQGTGNTIYF
DNA: TGTGCCAGCAGTCCCGGACAGGGGACTGGAAACACCATATATTTT

J: TRBJ2-5
size: many
D: TRBD1
V: TRBV7-2
CDR3: CASPGDSSFPQYF
DNA: TGTGCCAGCCCTGGGGACAGTTCTTTTCCCCAGTACTTC

J: TRBJ2-1
size: many
D: TRBD2
V: TRBV7-9
CDR3: CASSPTSGVREQFF
DNA: TGTGCCAGCAGCCCGACTAGCGGGGTCCGGGAGCAGTTCTTC

J: TRBJ2-5
size: few
D: -
V: TRBV7-2
CDR3: CASSLGYRMEETQYF
DNA: TGTGCCAGCAGCTTAGGGTATAGGATGGAAGAGACCCAGTACTTC

J: TRBJ1-1
size: -
D: -
V: TRBV12-5
CDR3: CASGLTENTEAFF
DNA: TGTGCTAGTGGTTTGACAGAGAACACTGAAGCTTTCTTT

J: TRBJ2-3
size: -
D: -
V: TRBV6-5
CDR3: CASSPQGIDTQYF
DNA: TGTGCCAGCAGTCCTCAGGGAATCGATACGCAGTATTTT

J: TRBJ1-5
size: -
D: -
V: TRBV12-3/TRBV12-4
CDR3: CANSFAGSGGTSNQPQHF
DNA: TGTGCCAACAGTTTTGCAGGGTCTGGCGGAACTAGCAATCAGCCCCAGCATTTT

J: TRBJ1-1
size: few
D: -
V: TRBV29-1
CDR3: CSVFLDTMAEAFF
DNA: TGCAGCGTCTTCCTTGACACCATGGCTGAAGCTTTCTTT

J: TRBJ2-5
size: -
D: TRBD1
V: TRBV6-6
CDR3: CASSYPPGTGRLWETQYF
DNA: TGTGCCAGCAGTTACCCGCCCGGGACAGGGAGACTCTGGGAGACCCAGTACTTC

J: TRBJ2-1
size: -
D: -
V: TRBV20-1
CDR3: CSARIIRGEQFF
DNA: TGCAGTGCCCGAATTATCCGGGGTGAGCAGTTCTTC

J: TRBJ2-7
size: few
D: TRBD2
V: TRBV29-1
CDR3: CSVEGGTTLGEQYF
DNA: TGCAGCGTTGAGGGGGGGACCACCTTAGGCGAGCAGTACTTC

J: TRBJ1-1
size: -
D: -
V: TRBV10-3
CDR3: CAISEPTGSETEAFF
DNA: TGTGCCATCAGTGAGCCGACAGGTAGTGAGACTGAAGCTTTCTTT

J: TRBJ2-1
size: few
D: -
V: TRBV12-5
CDR3: CASATTGYNEQFF
DNA: TGTGCTAGTGCCACCACAGGGTACAATGAGCAGTTCTTC

J: TRBJ1-1
size: -
D: -
V: TRBV6-1
CDR3: CASSEQGVTEAFF
DNA: TGTGCCAGCAGTGAACAGGGAGTCACTGAAGCTTTCTTT

J: TRBJ2-7
size: -
D: -
V: TRBV14
CDR3: CASSHPSGTSYEQYF
DNA: TGTGCCAGCAGCCACCCGTCGGGTACCTCCTACGAGCAGTACTTC

J: TRBJ2-1
size: -
D: TRBD2
V: TRBV11-2
CDR3: CASSLRTRTAYGDEQFF
DNA: TGTGCCAGCAGCCTCCGGACTAGGACCGCCTACGGCGATGAGCAGTTCTTC

J: TRBJ2-5
size: -
D: -
V: TRBV24-1
CDR3: CATSSSDGDQETQYF
DNA: TGTGCCACCAGTAGCTCCGACGGCGACCAAGAGACCCAGTACTTC

J: TRBJ2-1
size: -
D: -
V: TRBV10-3
CDR3: CAISETGSPLPYNEQFF
DNA: TGTGCCATCAGTGAAACCGGCAGCCCCTTACCCTACAATGAGCAGTTCTTC

J: TRBJ1-1
size: few
D: TRBD1
V: TRBV6-2/TRBV6-3
CDR3: CASSGRGTGVFEAEAFF
DNA: TGTGCCAGCAGTGGCCGCGGGACAGGGGTGTTTGAGGCTGAAGCTTTCTTT

J: TRBJ2-5
size: -
D: -
V: TRBV27
CDR3: CASVSRDLEAQYF
DNA: TGTGCCAGCGTCAGTCGGGACTTGGAGGCCCAGTACTTC

J: TRBJ1-1
size: -
D: -
V: TRBV7-6
CDR3: CASSRPAGANTEAFF
DNA: TGTGCCAGCAGCCGCCCGGCAGGGGCGAACACTGAAGCTTTCTTT

J: TRBJ2-2
size: few
D: -
V: TRBV6-2/TRBV6-3
CDR3: CASSTGNRGELFF
DNA: TGTGCCAGCAGTACAGGGAATCGAGGGGAGCTGTTTTTT

J: TRBJ2-1
size: -
D: -
V: TRBV24-1
CDR3: CATSDGLYSSYNEQFF
DNA: TGTGCCACCAGTGATGGCCTCTATAGCTCCTACAATGAGCAGTTCTTC